The 22 T cell receptor beta chains below come from one sample, sequenced in a study of metastatic and nonmetastatic thyroid tumors. Prior to thyroid surgery, none of the patients had received any treatment. TCRdb reanalyzed the PCR reads via MiXCR. The table shows about 59,000 clones, with 25% to 30% occurring only once. Material: blood. The receptor source for this set is a female donor with papillary thyroid cancer or a benign thyroid nodule (not recorded which). Some clones in this sample may be carry-over from other donors' samples.

In its sample, this clone was seen many times. The rearrangement joins TRBV25-1 to TRBJ2-3; D is undetermined. Germline values: CDR1 MGHDK, CDR2 SYGVNS. The V gene lost 1 base and the J gene lost 2 bases, with 16 bases spanning the gap. The CDR3 contains 17 residues. The CDR3 loop reads CASSEWSRALTTDTQYF. CDR3 DNA: TGTGCCAGCAGTGAATGGAGTCGAGCACTGACCACAGATACGCAGTATTTT.

This rearrangement joins TRBV11-2 to TRBJ2-7; maybe TRBD2 (6 bases). Germline V gives CDR1 SGHAT, CDR2 FQNNGV. CDR3 size: 15 residues. Trimming left V 5 bases short and J 6 bases short, with 20 bases between. The CDR3 sequence is CASSPQEGLLGEQYF. In DNA form, the CDR3 reads TGTGCCAGCAGCCCACAGGAGGGCCTTCTAGGCGAGCAGTACTTC.

This clone was picked up many times. The chain couples TRBV6-4 to TRBJ2-3; 9 bases align to TRBD2. CDR3 size: 19 residues. CDR1 is MRHNA, CDR2 SNTAGT, per germline. V dropped 5 bases and J dropped 2; count of bases not matched to a gene: 17. The CDR3 DNA follows: TGTGCCAGCAGTACCCGGGACAGCGGGACTAGCTATAACACAGATACGCAGTATTTT. It yields the protein CASSTRDSGTSYNTDTQYF.

The V call is TRBV28, the J call TRBJ2-7, with D possibly TRBD2 on 5 matching bases. The length of the CDR3 is 14 residues. The V gene lost 8 bases and the J gene lost 1 base, with 15 bases spanning the gap. CDR1 is MDHEN, CDR2 SYDVKM, per germline. DNA of the CDR3: TGTGCCAGCGGAGAGGCGGGTTTGTCCTACGAGCAGTACTTC. Translation gives CASGEAGLSYEQYF.

In its sample, this clone ranks as medium-sized. The rearrangement uses TRBV12-3 or TRBV12-4 and TRBJ2-7, with D perhaps TRBD1 (5 bases). This CDR3 region has 13 residues. Between the trimmed V and J ends, which lost 6 bases and 6 bases, there was a span of 15 bases. The CDR3 here is CASSFNRIAEQYF. Here the CDR3 DNA reads TGTGCCAGCAGCTTCAACAGGATCGCCGAGCAGTACTTC.

The V gene is TRBV6-2 or TRBV6-3, the J gene TRBJ2-7, with D tentatively TRBD1 or TRBD2 (5 bases each). Germline values: CDR1 MNHEY, CDR2 SVGEGT. This CDR3 has 15 amino acids. Trimming took off 10 bases at V and 0 bases at J, with 19 bases between the two ends. The CDR3 bases are TGTGCCACCCATCCGGGGCGGGCACCCTCCTACGAGCAGTACTTC. It yields the protein CATHPGRAPSYEQYF.

This clone was recorded a few times. The chain couples TRBV28 to TRBJ2-1, with TRBD2 identical over 10 bases. The CDR3 runs 17 residues. Germline values: CDR1 MDHEN, CDR2 SYDVKM. After removal of 2 bases from V and 7 bases from J, the junction contained 11 bases not matched to a gene. CDR3 loop: CASSLGLASGSTNEQFF. DNA for the CDR3: TGTGCCAGCAGTTTAGGGCTGGCTAGCGGGAGCACAAATGAGCAGTTCTTC.

This chain uses TRBV4-2 with TRBJ2-1; TRBD1 matches at 7 bases. The germline gives CDR1 LGHNA, CDR2 YNFKEQ. The CDR3 contains 17 residues. V shed 0 bases, J shed 0 bases, and the junction held 5 bases outside the gene matches. CDR3 sequence: CASSQDIRGTSYNEQFF. DNA for the CDR3: TGTGCCAGCAGCCAAGATATCAGGGGGACCTCCTACAATGAGCAGTTCTTC.

The table lists this clone with many counts. For the CDR3, the DNA is TGTGCCAGCAGCTTCCAGGGTTTGATTGAGCAGTTCTTC. Its protein product is CASSFQGLIEQFF. The rearrangement links TRBV5-6 to TRBJ2-1; weak D call: TRBD1 (5 bases). The V gene lost 2 bases and the J gene lost 9 bases, with 12 bases spanning the gap. The CDR3 is made up of 13 amino acids. Germline values: CDR1 SGHDT, CDR2 YYEEEE.

Only a few counts were recorded for this clone. The chain employs TRBV28 and TRBJ2-7; 8 bases line up with TRBD1. Per the germline V gene, CDR1 is MDHEN and CDR2 is SYDVKM. Unmatched junction bases numbered 9, after V lost 8 bases and J lost 6 bases. This CDR3 contains 13 residues. The CDR3: CASSGDRGSEQYF. For the CDR3, the DNA is TGTGCCAGCTCAGGTGACAGGGGATCCGAGCAGTACTTC.

This chain uses TRBV20-1 with TRBJ2-5; D not resolved. The CDR3 extends over 15 amino acids. The V end was cut by 0 bases, the J end by 3 bases, with 14 bases between. The germline CDR1 and CDR2 sequences are DFQATT and SNEGSKA (reference sequence). CDR3 sequence (DNA): TGCAGTGCTAGAGATCCTCTATTCTCCAAAGAGACCCAGTACTTC. Its translation: CSARDPLFSKETQYF.

There are a few counts of this clone. This sequence joins TRBV5-1 and TRBJ2-1; 11 bases match TRBD2. The CDR3 is 16 residues long. J gave up 12 bases and V 3 bases, and 14 bases lay outside the gene matches. Germline assignment: CDR1 SGHRS and CDR2 YFSETQ. The CDR3 is CASSSPGLAASWGQFF. In nucleotides, the CDR3 is TGCGCCAGCAGCTCACCGGGACTAGCGGCCTCCTGGGGGCAGTTCTTC.

The chain couples TRBV28 to TRBJ1-2, with D perhaps matching TRBD1 (6 bases). The CDR3 has 15 residues. Trimming pared 1 base from V and 4 bases from J, leaving 13 bases between. Germline CDR1 and CDR2: MDHEN and SYDVKM. CDR3 nucleotides: TGTGCCAGCAGTTTATATCGGGGGGCAAGCTATGGCTACACCTTC. Translated: CASSLYRGASYGYTF.

The CDR3 nucleotides read TGTGCCAGCGGGGGTAGGGCCAGGGGGCCCACCGGGGAGCTGTTTTTT. As protein: CASGGRARGPTGELFF. The V call is TRBV12-3 or TRBV12-4, the J call TRBJ2-2; 8 nucleotides line up with TRBD1. With V trimmed by 8 bases and J by 4 bases, 12 bases remained unmatched. The CDR3 loop spans 16 amino acids.

The rearrangement joins TRBV5-6 to TRBJ1-1, with TRBD1 matching over 9 bases. Germline values: CDR1 SGHDT, CDR2 YYEEEE. Trimming took 0 bases from V and 5 from J; bases not matched to a gene: 11. The CDR3 is 17 residues long. This CDR3 reads CASSLAFTDRGGTEAFF. The CDR3 DNA reads TGTGCCAGCAGCTTGGCCTTCACGGACAGGGGTGGAACTGAAGCTTTCTTT.

The rearrangement uses TRBV20-1 and TRBJ2-7, with unresolved D. The germline gives CDR1 DFQATT, CDR2 SNEGSKA (reference sequence). This CDR3 comprises 14 residues. V was trimmed by 1 base and J by 0 bases, leaving 10 bases between them. Written as DNA, the CDR3 is TGCAGTGCTAGAGTTCGGGTGAGCTCCTACGAGCAGTACTTC. It translates to CSARVRVSSYEQYF.

This clone was seen many times. The V call is TRBV18, the J call TRBJ2-1; perhaps TRBD1 as D (5 bases). Looked up from germline, CDR1 is KGHSH and CDR2 is LQKENI. Trimming removed 2 bases at V and 0 bases at J, with 8 bases between. The CDR3 loop spans 15 amino acids. The CDR3: CASSPYQGSYNEQFF. CDR3 sequence (DNA): TGTGCCAGCTCACCATACCAGGGCTCCTACAATGAGCAGTTCTTC.

The V and J genes are TRBV10-3 and TRBJ1-2; D call uncertain. This CDR3 spans 12 amino acids. Deletions cut 2 bases from V and 8 bases from J, with 9 bases between. The germline V gene has CDR1 ENHRY and CDR2 SYGVKD. The CDR3: CAISEPLGGYTF. In nucleotides, the CDR3 is TGTGCCATCAGTGAGCCCCTAGGGGGCTACACCTTC.

The chain employs TRBV28 and TRBJ2-1; TRBD2 agrees at 10 bases. Trimming took 5 bases from V and 3 from J; bases not matched to a gene: 4. The CDR3 runs to 15 residues. The germline CDR1 and CDR2 sequences are MDHEN and SYDVKM. DNA of the CDR3: TGTGCCAGCAGTCTAACTAGCGGGGTCTACAATGAGCAGTTCTTC. Encoded protein: CASSLTSGVYNEQFF.

This clone showed up just a few times. The chain joins TRBV6-1 to TRBJ2-3; a possible D gene is TRBD1 (5 bases). Germline CDR1 is MNHNS and CDR2 is SASEGT. The CDR3 consists of 13 residues. V was trimmed by 10 bases and J by 4 bases, leaving 15 bases between them. The CDR3 bases are TGTGCCACCAGGGATTTAAACTCAGATACGCAGTATTTT. Protein product: CATRDLNSDTQYF.

V is TRBV9 and J is TRBJ2-1, with a possible D match to TRBD2 (5 bases). The germline CDR1 and CDR2 sequences are SGDLS and YYNGEE. The CDR3 extends over 14 amino acids. Trimming shortened V by 2 bases and J by 4 bases, and 10 bases separated the two germline ends. The CDR3 loop is CASSVGVRYNEQFF. The CDR3 DNA reads as TGTGCCAGCAGCGTGGGAGTACGGTACAATGAGCAGTTCTTC.

The V gene is TRBV20-1, the J gene TRBJ2-6; TRBD1 might be the D (7 bases). CDR1 DFQATT and CDR2 SNEGSKA come from the germline V gene (reference sequence). This CDR3 has 17 amino acids. V gave up 4 bases and J gave up 1 base, with 17 bases separating them. CDR3 in amino acids: CSANRGTVLSGANVLTF. CDR3 bases: TGCAGTGCTAATCGCGGGACAGTTCTATCTGGGGCCAACGTCCTGACTTTC.